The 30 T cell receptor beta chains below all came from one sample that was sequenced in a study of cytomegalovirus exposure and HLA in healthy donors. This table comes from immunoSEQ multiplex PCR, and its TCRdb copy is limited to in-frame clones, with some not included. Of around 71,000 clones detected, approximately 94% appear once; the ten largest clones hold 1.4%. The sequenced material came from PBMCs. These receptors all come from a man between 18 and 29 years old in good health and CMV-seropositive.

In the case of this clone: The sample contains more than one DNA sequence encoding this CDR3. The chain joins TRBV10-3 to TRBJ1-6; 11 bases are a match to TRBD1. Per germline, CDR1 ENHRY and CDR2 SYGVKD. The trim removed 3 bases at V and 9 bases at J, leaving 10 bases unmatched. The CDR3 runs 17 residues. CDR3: CAISDGGQGGFFSPLHF. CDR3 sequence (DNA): TGTGCCATCAGTGATGGGGGACAGGGGGGATTCTTTTCACCCCTCCACTTT.

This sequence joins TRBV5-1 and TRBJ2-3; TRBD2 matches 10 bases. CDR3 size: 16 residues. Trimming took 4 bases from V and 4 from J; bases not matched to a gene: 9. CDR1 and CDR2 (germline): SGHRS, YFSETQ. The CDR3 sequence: CASSALPSGSADTQYF. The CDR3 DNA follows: TGCGCCAGCAGCGCTCTCCCTAGCGGGAGTGCAGATACGCAGTATTTT.

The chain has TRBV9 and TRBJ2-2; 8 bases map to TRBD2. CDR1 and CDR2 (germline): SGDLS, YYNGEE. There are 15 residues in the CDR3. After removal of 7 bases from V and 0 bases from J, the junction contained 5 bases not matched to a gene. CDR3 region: CASGRSGANTGELFF. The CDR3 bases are TGTGCCAGCGGGCGTAGCGGGGCGAACACCGGGGAGCTGTTTTTT.

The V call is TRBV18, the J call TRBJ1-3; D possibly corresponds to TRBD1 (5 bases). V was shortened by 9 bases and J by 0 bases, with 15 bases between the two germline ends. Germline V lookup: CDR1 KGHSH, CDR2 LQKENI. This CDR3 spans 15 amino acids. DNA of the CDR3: TGTGCCAGGTGGGAGCGGGGACCCTCTGGAAACACCATATATTTT. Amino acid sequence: CARWERGPSGNTIYF.

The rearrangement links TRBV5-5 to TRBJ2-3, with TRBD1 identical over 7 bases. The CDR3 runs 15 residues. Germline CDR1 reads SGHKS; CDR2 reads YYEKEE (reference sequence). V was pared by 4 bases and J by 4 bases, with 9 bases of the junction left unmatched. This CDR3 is CASSRGQAVADTQYF. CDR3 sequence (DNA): TGTGCCAGCAGCCGAGGACAGGCCGTCGCAGATACGCAGTATTTT.

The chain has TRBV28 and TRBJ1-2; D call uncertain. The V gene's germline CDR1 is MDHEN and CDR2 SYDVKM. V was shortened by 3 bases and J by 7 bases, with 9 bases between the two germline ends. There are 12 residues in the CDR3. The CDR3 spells CASSFYRTGYTF. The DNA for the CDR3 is TGTGCCAGCAGTTTTTACAGAACTGGCTACACCTTC.

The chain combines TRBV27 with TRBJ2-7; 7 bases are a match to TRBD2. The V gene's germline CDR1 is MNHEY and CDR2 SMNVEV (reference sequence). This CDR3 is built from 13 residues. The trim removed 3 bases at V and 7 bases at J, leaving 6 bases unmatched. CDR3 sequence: CASSFLASGEQYF. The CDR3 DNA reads TGTGCCAGCAGTTTTCTAGCTAGCGGAGAGCAGTACTTC.

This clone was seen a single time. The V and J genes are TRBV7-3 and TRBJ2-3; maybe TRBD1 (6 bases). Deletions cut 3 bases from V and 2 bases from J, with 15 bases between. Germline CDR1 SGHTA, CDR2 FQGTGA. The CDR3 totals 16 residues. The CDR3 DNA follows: TGTGCCAGCAGCTTTGAAGTGACAGGCCTCACAGATACGCAGTATTTT. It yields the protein CASSFEVTGLTDTQYF.

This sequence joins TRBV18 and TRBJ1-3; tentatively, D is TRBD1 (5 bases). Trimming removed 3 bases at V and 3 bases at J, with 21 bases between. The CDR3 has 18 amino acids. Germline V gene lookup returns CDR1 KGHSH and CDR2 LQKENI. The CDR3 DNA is TGTGCCAGCTCACCGATGGGGGGACCGCGACGGAGTGGAAACACCATATATTTT. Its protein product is CASSPMGGPRRSGNTIYF.

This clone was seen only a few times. The CDR3, as DNA: TGCGCCAGCAGCCAAGGGCCAGGGATGCCCGAGCAGTACTTC. Protein: CASSQGPGMPEQYF. The chain has TRBV4-1 and TRBJ2-7, with D tentatively TRBD1 (5 bases). This CDR3 is 14 amino acids long. V gave up 1 base and J gave up 6 bases, with 13 bases separating them. In germline, CDR1 is MGHRA, CDR2 YSYEKL.

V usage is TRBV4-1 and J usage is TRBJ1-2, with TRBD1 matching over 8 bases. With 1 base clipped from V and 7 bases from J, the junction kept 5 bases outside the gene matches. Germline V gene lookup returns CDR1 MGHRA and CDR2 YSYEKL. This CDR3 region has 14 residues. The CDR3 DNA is TGCGCCAGCAGCCAAGGACAGGGGTTTTGTGGCTACACCTTC. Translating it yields CASSQGQGFCGYTF.

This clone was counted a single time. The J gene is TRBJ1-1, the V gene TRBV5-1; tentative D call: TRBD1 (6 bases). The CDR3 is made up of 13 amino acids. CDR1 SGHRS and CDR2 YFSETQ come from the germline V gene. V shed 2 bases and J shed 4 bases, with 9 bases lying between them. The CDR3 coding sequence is TGCGCCAGCAGCTTTTCAGGGGTCACTGAAGCTTTCTTT. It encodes CASSFSGVTEAFF.

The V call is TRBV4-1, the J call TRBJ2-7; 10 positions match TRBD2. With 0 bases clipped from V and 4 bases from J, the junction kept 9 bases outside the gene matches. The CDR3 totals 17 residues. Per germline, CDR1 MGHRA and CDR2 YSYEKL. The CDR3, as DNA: TGCGCCAGCAGCCAAGATAGGACTAGCGGCTTAAAGTACGAGCAGTACTTC. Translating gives CASSQDRTSGLKYEQYF.

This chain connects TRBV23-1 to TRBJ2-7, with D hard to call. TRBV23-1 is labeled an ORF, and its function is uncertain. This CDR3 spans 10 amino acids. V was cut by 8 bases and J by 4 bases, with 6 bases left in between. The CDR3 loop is CASEPYEQYF. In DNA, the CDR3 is TGCGCCAGCGAGCCTTACGAGCAGTACTTC.

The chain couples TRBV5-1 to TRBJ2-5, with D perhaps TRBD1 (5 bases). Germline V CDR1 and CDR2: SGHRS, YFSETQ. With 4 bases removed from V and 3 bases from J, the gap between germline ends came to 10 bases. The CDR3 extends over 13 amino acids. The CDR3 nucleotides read TGCGCCAGCAGCCAGGGCGGAGAAGAGACCCAGTACTTC. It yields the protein CASSQGGEETQYF.

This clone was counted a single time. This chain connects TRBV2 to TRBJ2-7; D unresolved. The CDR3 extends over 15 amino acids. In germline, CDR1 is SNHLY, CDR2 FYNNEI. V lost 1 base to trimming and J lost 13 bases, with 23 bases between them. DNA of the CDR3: TGTGCCAGCAGTGAAGATTTAAGCAATCCTAGGATCGCTTACTTC. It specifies CASSEDLSNPRIAYF. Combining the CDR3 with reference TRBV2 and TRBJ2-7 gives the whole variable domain EPEVTQTPSHQVTQMGQEVILRCVPISNHLYFYWYRQILGQKVEFLVSFYNNEISEKSEIFDDQFSVERPDGSNFTLKIRSTKLEDSAMYFCASSEDLSNPRIAYFGPGTRLTVT.

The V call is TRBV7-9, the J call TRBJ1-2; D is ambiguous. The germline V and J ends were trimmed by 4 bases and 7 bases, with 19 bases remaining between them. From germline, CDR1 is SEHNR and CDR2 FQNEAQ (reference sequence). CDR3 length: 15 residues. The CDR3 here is CASSSKRSSSSGYTF. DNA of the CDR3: TGTGCCAGCAGCTCAAAGAGGTCCAGTTCCTCTGGCTACACCTTC.

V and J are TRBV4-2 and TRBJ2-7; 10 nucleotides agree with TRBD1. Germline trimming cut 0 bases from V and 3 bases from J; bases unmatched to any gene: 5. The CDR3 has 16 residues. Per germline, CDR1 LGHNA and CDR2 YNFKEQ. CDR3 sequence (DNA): TGTGCCAGCAGCCAAGATATGACAGGGGGCTTCTACGAGCAGTACTTC. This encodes CASSQDMTGGFYEQYF.

CDR3 protein: CASSLARRSPLHF. In nucleotides, the CDR3 is TGTGCCAGCAGCTTAGCGAGGAGGTCACCCCTCCACTTT. V gene TRBV7-2 combines with J gene TRBJ1-6; D gene uncertain. Trimming took off 0 bases at V and 10 bases at J, with 7 bases between the two ends. The CDR3 has 13 residues. CDR1 is SGHTA, CDR2 FQGNSA, per germline.

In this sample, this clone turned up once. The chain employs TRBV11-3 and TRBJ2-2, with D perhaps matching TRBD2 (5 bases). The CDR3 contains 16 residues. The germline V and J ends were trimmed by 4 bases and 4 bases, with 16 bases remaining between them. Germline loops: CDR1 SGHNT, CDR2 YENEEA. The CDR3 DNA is TGTGCCAGCAGCTCCGCCAAGGGAGTGGCCACCGGGGAGCTGTTTTTT. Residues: CASSSAKGVATGELFF.

The CDR3 nucleotides are TGTGCTAGTGGTCAAGGAGAAAAGACAGGGACACACTACAATGAGCAGTTCTTC. This translates into CASGQGEKTGTHYNEQFF. The chain is built from TRBV12-5 and TRBJ2-1, with 7 bases matching TRBD1. The CDR3 spans 18 residues. CDR1 is LGHNT and CDR2 is FRNRAP in the germline V gene. The trim removed 5 bases at V and 3 bases at J, leaving 16 bases unmatched.

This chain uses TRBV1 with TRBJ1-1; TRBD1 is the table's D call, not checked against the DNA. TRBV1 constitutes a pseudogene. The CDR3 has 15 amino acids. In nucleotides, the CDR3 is TGCACCAGCAGCCAAGATCTTAACAGGATTGGTGAAGCTTTCTTT. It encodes CTSSQDLNRIGEAFF.

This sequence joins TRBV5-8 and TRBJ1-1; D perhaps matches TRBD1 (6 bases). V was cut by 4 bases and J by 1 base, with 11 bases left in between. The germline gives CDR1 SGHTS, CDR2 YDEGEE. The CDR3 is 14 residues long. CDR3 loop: CASSSMDRNTEAFF. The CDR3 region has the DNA TGTGCCAGCAGCAGCATGGACAGGAACACTGAAGCTTTCTTT.

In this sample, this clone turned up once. The CDR3 region is CASSDRDRGLEAFF. The DNA of the CDR3 is TGTGCCAGCAGCGACCGGGACAGGGGGCTTGAAGCTTTCTTT. The rearrangement links TRBV5-4 to TRBJ1-1, with 12 bases aligning to TRBD1. Germline-derived CDR1 and CDR2 are SGHNT and YYREEE (reference sequence). V shed 4 bases and J 7 bases; nucleotides not matched to a gene: 5. This CDR3 spans 14 amino acids.

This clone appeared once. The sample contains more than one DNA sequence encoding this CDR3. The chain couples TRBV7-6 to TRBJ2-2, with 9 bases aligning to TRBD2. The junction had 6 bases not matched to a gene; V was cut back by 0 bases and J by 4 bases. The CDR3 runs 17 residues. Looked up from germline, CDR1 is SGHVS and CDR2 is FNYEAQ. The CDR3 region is CASSLAAGGRGTGELFF. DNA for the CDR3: TGTGCCAGCAGCTTAGCTGCGGGGGGGCGAGGCACCGGGGAGCTGTTTTTT. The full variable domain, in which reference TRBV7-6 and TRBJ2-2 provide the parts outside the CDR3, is GAGVSQSPRYKVTKRGQDVALRCDPISGHVSLYWYRQALGQGPEFLTYFNYEAQQDKSGLPNDRFSAERPEGSISTLTIQRTEQRDSAMYRCASSLAAGGRGTGELFFGEGSRLTVL.

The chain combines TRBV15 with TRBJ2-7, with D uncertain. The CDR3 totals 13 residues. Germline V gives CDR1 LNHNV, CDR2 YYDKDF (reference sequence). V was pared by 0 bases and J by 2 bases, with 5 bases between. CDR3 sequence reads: CATSRDRPYEQYF. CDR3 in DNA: TGTGCCACCAGCAGAGACAGGCCCTACGAGCAGTACTTC.

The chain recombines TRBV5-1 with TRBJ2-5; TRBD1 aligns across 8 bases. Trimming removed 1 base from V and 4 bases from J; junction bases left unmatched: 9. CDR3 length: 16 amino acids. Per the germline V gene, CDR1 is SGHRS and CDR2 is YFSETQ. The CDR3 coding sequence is TGCGCCAGCAGCTTGCCAACAGGGGGAGCTTTAGAGACCCAGTACTTC. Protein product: CASSLPTGGALETQYF.

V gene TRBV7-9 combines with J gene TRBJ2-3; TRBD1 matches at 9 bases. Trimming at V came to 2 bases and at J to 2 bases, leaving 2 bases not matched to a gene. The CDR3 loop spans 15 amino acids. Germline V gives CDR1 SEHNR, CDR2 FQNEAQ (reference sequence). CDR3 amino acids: CASSLTGGNTDTQYF. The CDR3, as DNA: TGTGCCAGCAGCTTAACAGGGGGCAACACAGATACGCAGTATTTT.

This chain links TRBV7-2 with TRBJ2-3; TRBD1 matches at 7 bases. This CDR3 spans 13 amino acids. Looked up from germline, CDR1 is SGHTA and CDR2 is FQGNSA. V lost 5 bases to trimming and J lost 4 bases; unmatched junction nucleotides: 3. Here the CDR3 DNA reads TGTGCCAGCAGCACCGGGACAGCAGATACGCAGTATTTT. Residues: CASSTGTADTQYF.

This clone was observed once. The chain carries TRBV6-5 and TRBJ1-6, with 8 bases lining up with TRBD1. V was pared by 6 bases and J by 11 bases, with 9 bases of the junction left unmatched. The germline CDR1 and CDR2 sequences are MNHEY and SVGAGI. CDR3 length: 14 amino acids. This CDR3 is CASSRDRTGAPLHF. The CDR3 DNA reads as TGTGCCAGCAGCCGGGACAGGACTGGCGCACCCCTCCACTTT.